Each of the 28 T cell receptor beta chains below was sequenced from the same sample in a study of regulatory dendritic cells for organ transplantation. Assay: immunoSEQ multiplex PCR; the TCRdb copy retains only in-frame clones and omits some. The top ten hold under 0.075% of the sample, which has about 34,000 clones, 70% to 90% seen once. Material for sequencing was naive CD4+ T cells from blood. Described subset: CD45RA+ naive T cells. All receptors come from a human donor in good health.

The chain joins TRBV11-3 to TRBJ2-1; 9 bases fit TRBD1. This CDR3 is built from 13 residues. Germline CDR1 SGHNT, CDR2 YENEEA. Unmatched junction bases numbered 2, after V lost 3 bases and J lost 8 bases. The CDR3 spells CASSLGQGYEQFF. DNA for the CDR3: TGTGCCAGCAGCTTGGGACAGGGCTATGAGCAGTTCTTC.

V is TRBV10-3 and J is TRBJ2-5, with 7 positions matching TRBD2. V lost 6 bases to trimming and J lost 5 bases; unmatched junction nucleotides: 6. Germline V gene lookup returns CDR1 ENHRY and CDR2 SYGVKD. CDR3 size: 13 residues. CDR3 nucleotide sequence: TGTGCCATCAGCGCGGGGGACCGGGAGACCCAGTACTTC. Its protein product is CAISAGDRETQYF.

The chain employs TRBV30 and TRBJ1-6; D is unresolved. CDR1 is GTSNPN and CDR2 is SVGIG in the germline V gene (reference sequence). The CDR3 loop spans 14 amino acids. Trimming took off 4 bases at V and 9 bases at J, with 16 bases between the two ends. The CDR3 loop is CAWTEGSRFSPLHF. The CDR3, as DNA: TGTGCCTGGACGGAGGGCTCGAGGTTTTCACCCCTCCACTTT.

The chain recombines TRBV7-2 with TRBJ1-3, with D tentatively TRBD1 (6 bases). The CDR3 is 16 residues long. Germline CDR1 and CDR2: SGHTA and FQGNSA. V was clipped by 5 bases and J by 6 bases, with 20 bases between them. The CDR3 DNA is TGTGCCAGCAGCCTTTACAGGGAGCTATTCGAAAACACCATATATTTT. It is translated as CASSLYRELFENTIYF.

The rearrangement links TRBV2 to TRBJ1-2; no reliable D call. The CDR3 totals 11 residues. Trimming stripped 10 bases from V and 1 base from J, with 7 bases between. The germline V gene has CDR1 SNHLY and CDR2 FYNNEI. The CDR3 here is CATEINYGYTF. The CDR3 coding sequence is TGTGCCACCGAGATTAACTATGGCTACACCTTC.

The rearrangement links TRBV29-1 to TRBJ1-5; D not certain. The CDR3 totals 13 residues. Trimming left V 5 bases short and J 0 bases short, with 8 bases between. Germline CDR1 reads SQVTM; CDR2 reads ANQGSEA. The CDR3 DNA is TGCAGCGTTCAGACGAATAGCAATCAGCCCCAGCATTTT. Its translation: CSVQTNSNQPQHF. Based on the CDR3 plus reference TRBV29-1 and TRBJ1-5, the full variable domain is SAVISQKPSRDICQRGTSLTIQCQVDSQVTMMFWYRQQPGQSLTLIATANQGSEATYESGFVIDKFPISRPNLTFSTLTVSNMSPEDSSIYLCSVQTNSNQPQHFGDGTRLSIL.

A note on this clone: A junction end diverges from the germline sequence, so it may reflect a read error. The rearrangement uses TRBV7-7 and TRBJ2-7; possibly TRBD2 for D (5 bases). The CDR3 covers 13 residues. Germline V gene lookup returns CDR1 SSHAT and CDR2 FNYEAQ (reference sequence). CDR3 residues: CASSLALNYEQYF. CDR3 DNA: TGTGCTAGCAGCTTAGCGTTGAACTACGAGCAGTACTTC.

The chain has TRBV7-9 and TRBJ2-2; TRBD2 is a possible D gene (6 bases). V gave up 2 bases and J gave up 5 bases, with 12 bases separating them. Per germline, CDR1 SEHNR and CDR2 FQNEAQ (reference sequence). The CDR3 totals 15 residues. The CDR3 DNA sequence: TGTGCCAGCAGCTTACGACTAGACCGAACCGGGGAGCTGTTTTTT. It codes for CASSLRLDRTGELFF.

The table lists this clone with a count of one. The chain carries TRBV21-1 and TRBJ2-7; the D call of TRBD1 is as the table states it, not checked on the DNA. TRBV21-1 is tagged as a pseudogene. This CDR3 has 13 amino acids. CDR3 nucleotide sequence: TGTGCCAGCAGCGCCGGGACAGGCACCGAGCAGTACTTC. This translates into CASSAGTGTEQYF.

CDR3 nucleotide sequence: TGCGCCAGCAGCCAAGAATCGGGACAGTGGAATGAAAAACTGTTTTTT. Translated, it gives CASSQESGQWNEKLFF. This chain joins TRBV4-1 and TRBJ1-4; 7 bases align to TRBD1. Unmatched junction bases numbered 6, after V lost 0 bases and J lost 5 bases. The CDR3 length is 16 residues. Germline CDR1 is MGHRA and CDR2 is YSYEKL.

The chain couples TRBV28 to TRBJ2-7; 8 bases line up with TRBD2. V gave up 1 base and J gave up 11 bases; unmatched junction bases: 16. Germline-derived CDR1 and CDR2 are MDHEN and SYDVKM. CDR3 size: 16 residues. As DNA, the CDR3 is TGTGCCAGCAGTTTATCGGGACTAGAGGGGCTGGCCGACGAGTACTTC. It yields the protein CASSLSGLEGLADEYF.

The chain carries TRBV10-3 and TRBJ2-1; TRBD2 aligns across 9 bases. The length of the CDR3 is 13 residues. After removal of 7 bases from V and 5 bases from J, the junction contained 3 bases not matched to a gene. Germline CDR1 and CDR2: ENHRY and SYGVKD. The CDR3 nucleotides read TGTGCCATCACGACTAGCGGTGACAATGAGCAGTTCTTC. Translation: CAITTSGDNEQFF.

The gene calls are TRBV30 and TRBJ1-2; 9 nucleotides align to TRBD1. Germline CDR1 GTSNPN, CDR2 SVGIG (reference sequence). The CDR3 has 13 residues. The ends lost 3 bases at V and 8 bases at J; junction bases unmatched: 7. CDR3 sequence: CAWRAGTGSGYTF. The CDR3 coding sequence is TGTGCCTGGAGAGCCGGGACAGGGAGCGGCTACACCTTC.

CDR3 protein: CASSPRGGLYTQYF. The CDR3, as DNA: TGTGCCAGCAGCCCCCGGGGGGGGCTTTACACGCAGTATTTT. This chain links TRBV7-9 with TRBJ2-3, with TRBD2 matching over 8 bases. The germline V gene encodes CDR1 SEHNR and CDR2 FQNEAQ (reference sequence). The trim removed 5 bases at V and 9 bases at J, leaving 10 bases unmatched. The CDR3 is 14 residues long.

The CDR3 bases are TGTGCCAGCAGCGTAGGTCCGAGCTCCTATAATTCACCCCTCCACTTT. Protein sequence: CASSVGPSSYNSPLHF. This chain links TRBV9 with TRBJ1-6; D gene ambiguous. Trimming pared 0 bases from V and 0 bases from J, leaving 7 bases between. The germline V gene has CDR1 SGDLS and CDR2 YYNGEE. The CDR3 loop spans 16 amino acids.

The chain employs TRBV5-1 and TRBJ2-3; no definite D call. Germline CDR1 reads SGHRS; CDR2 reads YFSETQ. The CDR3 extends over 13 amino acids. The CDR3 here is CASGPSNGDTQYF. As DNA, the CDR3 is TGCGCATCCGGGCCCTCCAACGGCGATACGCAGTATTTT.

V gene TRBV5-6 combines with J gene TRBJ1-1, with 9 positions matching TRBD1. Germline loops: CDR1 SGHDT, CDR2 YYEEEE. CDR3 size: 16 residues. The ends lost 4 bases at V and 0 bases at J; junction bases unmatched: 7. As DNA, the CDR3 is TGTGCCAGCAGCCCCGACAGGGGGGGATTGAACACTGAAGCTTTCTTT. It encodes CASSPDRGGLNTEAFF.

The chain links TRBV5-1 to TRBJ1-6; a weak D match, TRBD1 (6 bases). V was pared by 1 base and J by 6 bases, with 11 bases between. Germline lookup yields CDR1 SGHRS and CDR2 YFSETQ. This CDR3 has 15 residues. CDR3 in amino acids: CASSLRGTANSPLHF. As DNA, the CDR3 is TGCGCCAGCAGCTTGAGGGGGACGGCTAATTCACCCCTCCACTTT.

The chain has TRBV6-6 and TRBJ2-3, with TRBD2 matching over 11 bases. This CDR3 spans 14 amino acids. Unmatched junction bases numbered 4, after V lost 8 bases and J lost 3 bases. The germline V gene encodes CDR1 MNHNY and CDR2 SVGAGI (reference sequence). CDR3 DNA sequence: TGTGCCAGCGGTTCTAGCGGGGGGACAGATACGCAGTATTTT. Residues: CASGSSGGTDTQYF.

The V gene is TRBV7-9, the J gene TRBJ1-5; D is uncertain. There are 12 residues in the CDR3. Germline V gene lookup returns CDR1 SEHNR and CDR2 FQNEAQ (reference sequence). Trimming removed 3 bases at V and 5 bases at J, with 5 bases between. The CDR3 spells CASSLEDQPQHF. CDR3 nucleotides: TGTGCCAGCAGCTTGGAGGATCAGCCCCAGCATTTT.

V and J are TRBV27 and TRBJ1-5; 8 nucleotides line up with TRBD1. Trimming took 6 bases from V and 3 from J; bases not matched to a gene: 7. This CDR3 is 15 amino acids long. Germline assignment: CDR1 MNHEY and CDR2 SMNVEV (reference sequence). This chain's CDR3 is CASRDRGATNQPQHF. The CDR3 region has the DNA TGTGCCAGCAGAGACAGGGGCGCGACCAATCAGCCCCAGCATTTT.

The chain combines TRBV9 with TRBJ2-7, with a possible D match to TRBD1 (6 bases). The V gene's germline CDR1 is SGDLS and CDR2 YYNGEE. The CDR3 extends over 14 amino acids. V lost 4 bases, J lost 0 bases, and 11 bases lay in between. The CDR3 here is CASSTRDISYEQYF. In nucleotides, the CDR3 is TGTGCCAGCAGCACCCGGGACATCTCCTACGAGCAGTACTTC.

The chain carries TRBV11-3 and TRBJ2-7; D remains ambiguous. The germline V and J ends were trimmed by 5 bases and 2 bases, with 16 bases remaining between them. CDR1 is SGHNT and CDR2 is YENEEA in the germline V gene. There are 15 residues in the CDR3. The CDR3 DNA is TGTGCCAGCAGCCCCTTCGGCCGGGCCACCTACGAGCAGTACTTC. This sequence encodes CASSPFGRATYEQYF.

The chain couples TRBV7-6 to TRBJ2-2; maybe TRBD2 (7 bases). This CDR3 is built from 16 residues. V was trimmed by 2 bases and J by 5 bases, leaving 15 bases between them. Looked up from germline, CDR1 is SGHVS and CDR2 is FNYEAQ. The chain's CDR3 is CASSLLTGGETGELFF. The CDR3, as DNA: TGTGCCAGCAGCTTACTAACGGGGGGCGAAACCGGGGAGCTGTTTTTT.

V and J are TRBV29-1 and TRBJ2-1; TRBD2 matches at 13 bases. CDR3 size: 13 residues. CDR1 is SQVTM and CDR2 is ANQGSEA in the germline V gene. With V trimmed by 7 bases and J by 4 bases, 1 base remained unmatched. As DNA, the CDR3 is TGCAGCGCGGGACTAGCGGGATACAATGAGCAGTTCTTC. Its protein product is CSAGLAGYNEQFF.

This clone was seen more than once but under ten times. Here the CDR3 DNA reads TGTGCCAGCAGCTTATTGGTTGAGCAGTACTTC. Residues: CASSLLVEQYF. The chain links TRBV7-2 to TRBJ2-7; D not resolved. With 2 bases removed from V and 7 bases from J, the gap between germline ends came to 6 bases. The CDR3 covers 11 residues. Germline loops: CDR1 SGHTA, CDR2 FQGNSA.

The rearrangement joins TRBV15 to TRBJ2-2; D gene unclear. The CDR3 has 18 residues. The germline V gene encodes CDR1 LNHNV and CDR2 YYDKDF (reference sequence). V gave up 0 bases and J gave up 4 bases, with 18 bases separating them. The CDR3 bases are TGTGCCACCAGCAGAGATTTACCGCTGGAGACTCGCACCGGGGAGCTGTTTTTT. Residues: CATSRDLPLETRTGELFF.

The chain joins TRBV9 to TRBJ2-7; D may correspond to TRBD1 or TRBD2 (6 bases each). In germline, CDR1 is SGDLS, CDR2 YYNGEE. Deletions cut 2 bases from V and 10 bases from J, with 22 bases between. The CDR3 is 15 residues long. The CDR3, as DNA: TGTGCCAGCAGCGTCCACCCGGGGGCGACCGGGGAACAGTACTTC. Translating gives CASSVHPGATGEQYF.